The 25 T cell receptor beta chains below were found in one sample sequenced in a study of cytomegalovirus exposure and HLA in healthy donors. Sequencing used immunoSEQ multiplex PCR; TCRdb keeps in-frame clones, though not all of them. In the table there are 65,000 to 75,000 clones, nearly 96% of which are singletons. The specimen was PBMCs. Receptors originate from a woman aged 18-29 years in good health and CMV-seropositive.

CDR3 in DNA: TGTGCCAGCCGACTAGCGGGCACATACGAGCAGTACTTC. Its translation is CASRLAGTYEQYF. The rearrangement joins TRBV19 to TRBJ2-7, with 10 bases fitting TRBD2. The CDR3 totals 13 residues. The V gene end was trimmed by 9 bases and the J gene end by 4 bases; junction bases not matched to a gene: 6. Germline CDR1 LNHDA, CDR2 SQIVND (reference sequence). The entire variable domain, with the rest obtained from reference TRBV19 and TRBJ2-7, is as follows: DGGITQSPKYLFRKEGQNVTLSCEQNLNHDAMYWYRQDPGQGLRLIYYSQIVNDFQKGDIAEGYSVSREKKESFPLTVTSAQKNPTAFYLCASRLAGTYEQYFGPGTRLTVT.

This clone was seen a single time. This chain connects TRBV5-1 to TRBJ1-2; no firm D call. The CDR3 has 13 residues. CDR1 is SGHRS and CDR2 is YFSETQ in the germline V gene. V was trimmed by 2 bases and J by 4 bases, leaving 9 bases between them. The DNA for the CDR3 is TGCGCCAGCAGCTTAGAGGGCCCCTATGGCTACACCTTC. Translated: CASSLEGPYGYTF.

The genes are TRBV5-1 and TRBJ2-3, with 7 bases fitting TRBD2. The CDR3 length is 15 residues. V was clipped by 5 bases and J by 4 bases; unmatched bases: 10. Looked up from germline, CDR1 is SGHRS and CDR2 is YFSETQ. The CDR3 DNA reads TGCGCCAGCAGGTCTTTCGCGGGAGAAGCAGATACGCAGTATTTT. It is translated as CASRSFAGEADTQYF.

This chain links TRBV11-3 with TRBJ2-2, with D possibly TRBD2 on 6 matching bases. This CDR3 has 16 amino acids. The germline V gene has CDR1 SGHNT and CDR2 YENEEA. With 2 bases removed from V and 1 base from J, the gap between germline ends came to 11 bases. The CDR3 spells CASSLNAGWNTGELFF. The CDR3 nucleotides read TGTGCCAGCAGCTTAAACGCGGGGTGGAACACCGGGGAGCTGTTTTTT.

The rearrangement uses TRBV28 and TRBJ1-5; D is uncertain. This CDR3 is built from 11 residues. V shed 5 bases and J shed 4 bases, with 3 bases lying between them. Germline V CDR1 and CDR2: MDHEN, SYDVKM. The CDR3 here is CASSENQPQHF. CDR3 nucleotide sequence: TGTGCCAGCAGTGAGAATCAGCCCCAGCATTTT.

The rearrangement links TRBV21-1 to TRBJ1-5; the table assigns TRBD1, which was not confirmed against the DNA. TRBV21-1 corresponds to a pseudogene. The CDR3 consists of 15 residues. For the CDR3, the DNA is TGTGCCAGCCCGCCCCGACAGGGAACGGGTCAGCCCCAGCATTTT. Translating gives CASPPRQGTGQPQHF.

The V and J genes are TRBV5-4 and TRBJ1-1, with unresolved D. The CDR3 extends over 12 amino acids. Looked up from germline, CDR1 is SGHNT and CDR2 is YYREEE (reference sequence). The V end was cut by 4 bases, the J end by 3 bases, with 7 bases between. CDR3 region: CASSHEDTEAFF. The CDR3 DNA sequence: TGTGCCAGCAGCCATGAGGACACTGAAGCTTTCTTT. Variable domain in full (rest from reference TRBV5-4 and TRBJ1-1): ETGVTQSPTHLIKTRGQQVTLRCSSQSGHNTVSWYQQALGQGPQFIFQYYREEENGRGNFPPRFSGLQFPNYSSELNVNALELDDSALYLCASSHEDTEAFFGQGTRLTVV.

This chain connects TRBV10-3 to TRBJ2-1; TRBD2 matches 15 bases. The germline CDR1 and CDR2 sequences are ENHRY and SYGVKD. The CDR3 spans 17 residues. V trimming: 7 bases; J trimming: 5 bases; junction bases outside the gene matches: 9. Written as DNA, the CDR3 is TGTGCCATCAACCCGGGACTAGCGGGAGGTGATAACAATGAGCAGTTCTTC. The encoded protein is CAINPGLAGGDNNEQFF.

J is TRBJ2-5 and V is TRBV28; no clear D gene. CDR3 length equals 11 residues. V was clipped by 8 bases and J by 7 bases, with 11 bases between them. Germline values: CDR1 MDHEN, CDR2 SYDVKM. The CDR3 reads CASGALGTQYF. CDR3 DNA: TGTGCCAGCGGAGCCCTAGGGACCCAGTACTTC.

CDR3 DNA: TGTGCCAGCAGCGTGACTAGCGGGAGTGGTGAGCAGTACTTC. This gives the protein CASSVTSGSGEQYF. The chain couples TRBV7-2 to TRBJ2-7, with 12 bases fitting TRBD2. Trimming at V came to 5 bases and at J to 7 bases, leaving 6 bases not matched to a gene. The germline CDR1 and CDR2 sequences are SGHTA and FQGNSA. The CDR3 is made up of 14 amino acids.

The chain employs TRBV28 and TRBJ2-7, with TRBD2 identical over 13 bases. Germline V gene data show CDR1 as MDHEN and CDR2 as SYDVKM. The V gene end was trimmed by 6 bases and the J gene end by 5 bases; junction bases not matched to a gene: 7. CDR3 length: 15 amino acids. The CDR3, as DNA: TGTGCCAGCAGGACACTAGCGGGAGGGCCCCACGAGCAGTACTTC. Translated: CASRTLAGGPHEQYF.

The V gene is TRBV15, the J gene TRBJ2-2; D remains unclear. The CDR3 loop spans 13 amino acids. Trimming cost V 6 bases and J 4 bases, with 9 bases left between them. Germline-derived CDR1 and CDR2 are LNHNV and YYDKDF (reference sequence). CDR3 sequence (DNA): TGTGCCACCAGTGTAGTTACCACCGGGGAGCTGTTTTTT. The encoded protein is CATSVVTTGELFF.

The chain has TRBV7-9 and TRBJ2-3, with 10 bases fitting TRBD2. V was pared by 5 bases and J by 4 bases, with 6 bases of the junction left unmatched. Germline lookup yields CDR1 SEHNR and CDR2 FQNEAQ (reference sequence). The CDR3 length is 15 residues. The CDR3 sequence is CASSEREGGPDTQYF. CDR3 DNA: TGTGCCAGCAGCGAGCGGGAGGGAGGCCCAGATACGCAGTATTTT.

The chain couples TRBV7-2 to TRBJ2-5; D unresolved. The CDR3 is made up of 14 amino acids. Per germline, CDR1 SGHTA and CDR2 FQGNSA. With 2 bases removed from V and 4 bases from J, the gap between germline ends came to 11 bases. The CDR3 DNA follows: TGTGCCAGCAGCTTAACCGCTTCCGGAGAGACCCAGTACTTC. It codes for CASSLTASGETQYF.

The chain combines TRBV6-5 with TRBJ2-2; 8 bases fit TRBD1. The CDR3 consists of 15 residues. The germline gives CDR1 MNHEY, CDR2 SVGAGI. J gave up 5 bases and V 1 base, and 3 bases lay outside the gene matches. The CDR3 nucleotides are TGTGCCAGCAGTTACTGGACAGGGAGAACCGGGGAGCTGTTTTTT. This sequence encodes CASSYWTGRTGELFF.

The J gene is TRBJ2-5, the V gene TRBV27; 8 bases align to TRBD2. V lost 6 bases, J lost 5 bases, and 8 bases stayed unmatched. Germline V gene data show CDR1 as MNHEY and CDR2 as SMNVEV (reference sequence). This CDR3 spans 14 amino acids. This chain's CDR3 is CASSRRGGGETQYF. The CDR3 nucleotides are TGTGCCAGCAGCCGCCGGGGGGGCGGGGAGACCCAGTACTTC.

Within the sample, this clone is medium-sized. This rearrangement joins TRBV10-1 to TRBJ2-7; D might be TRBD2 (6 bases). CDR3 length: 16 residues. Germline lookup yields CDR1 WNHNN and CDR2 SYGVQD (reference sequence). Deletions cut 5 bases from V and 2 bases from J, with 19 bases between. CDR3 amino acids: CASSQPRLVSTYEQYF. The CDR3, as DNA: TGCGCCAGCAGTCAACCTCGACTAGTAAGCACCTACGAGCAGTACTTC.

Here the CDR3 DNA reads TGTGCCAGCAACTCAGGGGGCGGAGCCGGGTACGAGCAGTACTTC. It encodes CASNSGGGAGYEQYF. This chain connects TRBV7-8 to TRBJ2-7; 8 positions agree with TRBD1. Per germline, CDR1 SGHVS and CDR2 FQNEAQ. This CDR3 has 15 amino acids. The trim removed 7 bases at V and 4 bases at J, leaving 12 bases unmatched.

This sequence joins TRBV7-3 and TRBJ2-4; TRBD1 is a possible D gene (5 bases). Trimming shortened V by 5 bases and J by 0 bases, and 14 bases separated the two germline ends. Germline V gene data show CDR1 as SGHTA and CDR2 as FQGTGA. The CDR3 has 16 amino acids. As DNA, the CDR3 is TGTGCCAGCAGCATCGACAGAAGGTTAGCCAAAAACATTCAGTACTTC. Residues: CASSIDRRLAKNIQYF.

The V call is TRBV27, the J call TRBJ2-5, with 9 bases fitting TRBD1. The CDR3 runs to 13 residues. Germline CDR1 is MNHEY and CDR2 is SMNVEV (reference sequence). Trimming took 3 bases from V and 4 from J; bases not matched to a gene: 0. The chain's CDR3 is CASSLTGGETQYF. The CDR3 coding sequence is TGTGCCAGCAGTTTGACAGGGGGAGAGACCCAGTACTTC.

The genes are TRBV28 and TRBJ1-5; maybe TRBD1 (5 bases). The ends were cut back, 6 bases at V and 6 bases at J, with 15 bases in the middle. Germline assignment: CDR1 MDHEN and CDR2 SYDVKM. The CDR3 is 14 residues long. The CDR3 DNA sequence: TGTGCCAGCAGGTCGGGAGCCGGGGGTCAGCCCCAGCATTTT. Its protein is CASRSGAGGQPQHF.

V usage is TRBV4-1 and J usage is TRBJ2-1, with D perhaps matching TRBD1 (6 bases). Per the germline V gene, CDR1 is MGHRA and CDR2 is YSYEKL. The CDR3 is 16 residues long. Trimming removed 1 base at V and 9 bases at J, with 19 bases between. CDR3 nucleotides: TGCGCCAGCAGCCAAGCCCTGACACAGGGTTCTCCTGAGCAGTTCTTC. This gives the protein CASSQALTQGSPEQFF.

V usage is TRBV5-4 and J usage is TRBJ1-1, with D possibly TRBD1 on 5 matching bases. CDR3 length: 14 residues. Trimming pared 4 bases from V and 5 bases from J, leaving 15 bases between. CDR1 is SGHNT, CDR2 YYREEE, per germline (reference sequence). The CDR3 sequence is CASSPAGERTEAFF. In DNA form, the CDR3 reads TGTGCCAGCAGCCCTGCGGGGGAAAGGACTGAAGCTTTCTTT.

This chain uses TRBV5-6 with TRBJ2-1; TRBD1 agrees at 8 bases. Germline lookup yields CDR1 SGHDT and CDR2 YYEEEE. The CDR3 is made up of 15 amino acids. V lost 1 base and J lost 6; bases outside the gene matches: 6. This CDR3 reads CASSLRRQGSNEQFF. For the CDR3, the DNA is TGTGCCAGCAGCTTGCGCAGACAGGGGAGCAATGAGCAGTTCTTC.

This chain uses TRBV5-6 with TRBJ2-2, with 9 positions matching TRBD2. The CDR3 contains 16 residues. Germline CDR1 reads SGHDT; CDR2 reads YYEEEE. Trimming took 5 bases from V and 3 from J; bases not matched to a gene: 8. CDR3 residues: CASRPGLALYTGELFF. In DNA form, the CDR3 reads TGTGCCAGCAGGCCGGGACTAGCCTTATACACCGGGGAGCTGTTTTTT.